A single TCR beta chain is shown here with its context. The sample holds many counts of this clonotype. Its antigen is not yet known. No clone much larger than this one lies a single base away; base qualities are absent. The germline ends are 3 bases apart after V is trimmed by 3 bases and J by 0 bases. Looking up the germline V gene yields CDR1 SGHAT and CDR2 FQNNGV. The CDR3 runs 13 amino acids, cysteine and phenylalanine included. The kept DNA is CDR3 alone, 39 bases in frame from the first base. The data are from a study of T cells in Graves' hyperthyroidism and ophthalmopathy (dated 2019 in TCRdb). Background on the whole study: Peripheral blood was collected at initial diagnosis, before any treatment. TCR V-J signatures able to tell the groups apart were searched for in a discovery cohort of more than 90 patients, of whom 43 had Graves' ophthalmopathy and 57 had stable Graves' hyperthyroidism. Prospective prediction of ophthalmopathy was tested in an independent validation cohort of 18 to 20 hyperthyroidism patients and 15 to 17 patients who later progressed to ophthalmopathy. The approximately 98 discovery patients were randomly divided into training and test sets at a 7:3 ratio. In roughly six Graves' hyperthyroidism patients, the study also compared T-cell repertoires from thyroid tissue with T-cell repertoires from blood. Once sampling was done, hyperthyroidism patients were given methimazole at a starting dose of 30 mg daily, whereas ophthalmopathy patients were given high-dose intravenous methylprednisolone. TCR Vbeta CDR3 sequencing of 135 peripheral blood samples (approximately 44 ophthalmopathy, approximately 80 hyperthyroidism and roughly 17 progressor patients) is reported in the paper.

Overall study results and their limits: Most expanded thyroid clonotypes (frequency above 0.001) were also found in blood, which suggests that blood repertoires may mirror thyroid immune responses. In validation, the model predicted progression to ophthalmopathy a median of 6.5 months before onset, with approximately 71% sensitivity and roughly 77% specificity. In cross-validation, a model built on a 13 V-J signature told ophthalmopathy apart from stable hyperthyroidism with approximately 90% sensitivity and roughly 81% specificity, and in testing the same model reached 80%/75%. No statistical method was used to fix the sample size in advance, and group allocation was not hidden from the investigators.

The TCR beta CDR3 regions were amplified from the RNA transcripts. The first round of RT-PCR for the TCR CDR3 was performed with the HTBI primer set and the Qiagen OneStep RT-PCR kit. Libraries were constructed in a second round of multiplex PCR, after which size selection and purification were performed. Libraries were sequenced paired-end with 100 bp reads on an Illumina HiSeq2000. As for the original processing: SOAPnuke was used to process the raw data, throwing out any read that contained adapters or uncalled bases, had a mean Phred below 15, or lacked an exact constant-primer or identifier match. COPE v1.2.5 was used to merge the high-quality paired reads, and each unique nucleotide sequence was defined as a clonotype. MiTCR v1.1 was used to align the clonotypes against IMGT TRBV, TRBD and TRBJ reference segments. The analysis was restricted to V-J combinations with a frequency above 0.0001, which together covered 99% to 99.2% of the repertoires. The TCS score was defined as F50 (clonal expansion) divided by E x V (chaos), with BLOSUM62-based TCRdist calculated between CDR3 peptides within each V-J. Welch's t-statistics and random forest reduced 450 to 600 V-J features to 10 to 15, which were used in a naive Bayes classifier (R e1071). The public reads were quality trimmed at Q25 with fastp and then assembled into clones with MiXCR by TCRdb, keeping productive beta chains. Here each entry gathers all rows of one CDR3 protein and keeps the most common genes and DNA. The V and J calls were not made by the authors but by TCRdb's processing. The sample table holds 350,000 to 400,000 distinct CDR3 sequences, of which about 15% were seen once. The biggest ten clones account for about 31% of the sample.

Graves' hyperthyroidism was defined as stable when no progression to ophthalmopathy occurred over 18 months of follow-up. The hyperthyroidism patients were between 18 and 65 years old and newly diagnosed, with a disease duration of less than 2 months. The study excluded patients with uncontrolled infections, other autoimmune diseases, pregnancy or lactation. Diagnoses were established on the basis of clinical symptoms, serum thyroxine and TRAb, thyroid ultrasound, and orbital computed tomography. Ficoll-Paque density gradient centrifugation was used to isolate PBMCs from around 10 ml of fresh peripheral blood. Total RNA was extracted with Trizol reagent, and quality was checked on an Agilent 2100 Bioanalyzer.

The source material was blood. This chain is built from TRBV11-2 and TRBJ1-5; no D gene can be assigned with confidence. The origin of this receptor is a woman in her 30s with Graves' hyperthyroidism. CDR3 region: CASSFSSNQPQHF. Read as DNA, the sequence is TGTGCCAGCAGCTTTTCTAGCAATCAGCCCCAGCATTTT.